A selection of T cell receptor beta chains follows, all from one sample in a study of T cell responses to AZD1222 COVID-19 vaccine. The protocol was immunoSEQ multiplex PCR, while the TCRdb copy is restricted to in-frame clones and leaves out a portion. The table records 150,000 to 180,000 clones, 88% of them present only once. This specimen was peripheral blood, taken on day 0 of AZD1222 vaccination. The receptors were gathered from an adult in good health. Each CDR3 is given with its conserved first and last residue. The D gene is left open where the match is weak. Expanded clones are given a class, and other clones once, few, many or no size at all.

clone size: NA; J gene: TRBJ2-2; V gene: TRBV9; D gene: NA; CDR3 length: 14; CDR3 protein: CASSERMNTGELFF; CDR3 DNA: TGTGCCAGCAGCGAGAGAATGAACACCGGGGAGCTGTTTTTT
clone size: NA; J gene: TRBJ2-7; V gene: TRBV12-3/TRBV12-4; D gene: NA; CDR3 length: 11; CDR3 protein: CASSPAYEQYF; CDR3 DNA: TGTGCCAGCAGTCCAGCCTACGAGCAGTACTTC
clone size: once; J gene: TRBJ2-1; V gene: TRBV7-7; D gene: NA; CDR3 length: 15; CDR3 protein: CASSLTTGLYNEQFF; CDR3 DNA: TGTGCCAGCAGCTTAACTACCGGCCTCTACAATGAGCAGTTCTTC
clone size: NA; J gene: TRBJ2-1; V gene: TRBV5-1; D gene: TRBD2; CDR3 length: 17; CDR3 protein: CASSTRTGTSGVDEQFF; CDR3 DNA: TGCGCCAGCAGCACCCGAACCGGGACTAGCGGGGTGGATGAGCAGTTCTTC
clone size: NA; J gene: TRBJ2-7; V gene: TRBV19; D gene: NA; CDR3 length: 13; CDR3 protein: CASSMVRGGEQYF; CDR3 DNA: TGTGCCAGTAGTATGGTCAGGGGAGGGGAGCAGTACTTC
clone size: NA; J gene: TRBJ2-5; V gene: TRBV11-2; D gene: TRBD2; CDR3 length: 15; CDR3 protein: CASSWTSGIQETQYF; CDR3 DNA: TGTGCCAGCAGCTGGACTAGCGGGATTCAAGAGACCCAGTACTTC
clone size: NA; J gene: TRBJ1-4; V gene: TRBV29-1; D gene: TRBD1; CDR3 length: 13; CDR3 protein: CSVGQTNNEKLFF; CDR3 DNA: TGCAGCGTGGGACAGACGAATAATGAAAAACTGTTTTTT
clone size: NA; J gene: TRBJ2-1; V gene: TRBV6-6; D gene: NA; CDR3 length: 15; CDR3 protein: CASKEPGLRRDEQFF; CDR3 DNA: TGTGCCAGCAAAGAGCCGGGACTCCGCAGGGATGAGCAGTTCTTC
clone size: NA; J gene: TRBJ2-7; V gene: TRBV4-2; D gene: NA; CDR3 length: 15; CDR3 protein: CASSQDRDSSYEQYF; CDR3 DNA: TGTGCCAGCAGCCAAGATCGGGATTCATCCTACGAGCAGTACTTC
clone size: NA; J gene: TRBJ2-7; V gene: TRBV12-3/TRBV12-4; D gene: TRBD2; CDR3 length: 13; CDR3 protein: CASSSSGGREQYF; CDR3 DNA: TGTGCCAGCAGTTCCAGCGGGGGAAGGGAGCAGTACTTC
clone size: NA; J gene: TRBJ2-7; V gene: TRBV6-1; D gene: TRBD1; CDR3 length: 16; CDR3 protein: CASSVVQGILSYEQYF; CDR3 DNA: TGTGCCAGCAGTGTGGTACAGGGGATTCTGAGCTACGAGCAGTACTTC
clone size: NA; J gene: TRBJ2-5; V gene: TRBV9; D gene: TRBD1; CDR3 length: 15; CDR3 protein: CASSVGQGAGETQYF; CDR3 DNA: TGTGCCAGCAGCGTAGGGCAGGGGGCGGGAGAGACCCAGTACTTC
clone size: once; J gene: TRBJ1-6; V gene: TRBV9; D gene: NA; CDR3 length: 14; CDR3 protein: CASSVPGANSPLHF; CDR3 DNA: TGTGCCAGCAGCGTTCCGGGGGCTAATTCACCCCTCCACTTT
clone size: NA; J gene: TRBJ1-5; V gene: TRBV5-8; D gene: NA; CDR3 length: 15; CDR3 protein: CASSSPGRGDQPQHF; CDR3 DNA: TGTGCCAGCAGCTCGCCGGGGCGCGGGGATCAGCCCCAGCATTTT
clone size: NA; J gene: TRBJ1-2; V gene: TRBV2; D gene: NA; CDR3 length: 16; CDR3 protein: CASSPLPGLTNYGYTF; CDR3 DNA: TGTGCCAGCAGTCCTTTGCCGGGGCTTACTAACTATGGCTACACCTTC
clone size: NA; J gene: TRBJ2-7; V gene: TRBV20-1; D gene: TRBD2; CDR3 length: 17; CDR3 protein: CSASGLAGGPRSYEQYF; CDR3 DNA: TGCAGTGCTAGTGGACTAGCGGGGGGGCCGCGCTCCTACGAGCAGTACTTC
clone size: few; J gene: TRBJ2-1; V gene: TRBV7-2; D gene: TRBD1; CDR3 length: 14; CDR3 protein: CASKTDRVHDEQFF; CDR3 DNA: TGTGCCAGCAAAACGGACAGGGTGCACGATGAGCAGTTCTTC
clone size: NA; J gene: TRBJ2-5; V gene: TRBV7-2; D gene: NA; CDR3 length: 14; CDR3 protein: CASSLGLTPETQYF; CDR3 DNA: TGTGCCAGCAGCTTAGGACTGACGCCTGAGACCCAGTACTTC
clone size: NA; J gene: TRBJ1-5; V gene: TRBV12-3/TRBV12-4; D gene: NA; CDR3 length: 13; CDR3 protein: CASSLQIFQPQHF; CDR3 DNA: TGTGCCAGCAGTTTACAGATTTTCCAGCCCCAGCATTTT
clone size: NA; J gene: TRBJ1-5; V gene: TRBV5-8; D gene: NA; CDR3 length: 14; CDR3 protein: CASSSDRSNGPQHF; CDR3 DNA: TGTGCCAGCAGCTCAGACAGGTCTAATGGGCCCCAGCATTTT
clone size: NA; J gene: TRBJ2-7; V gene: TRBV5-8; D gene: NA; CDR3 length: 15; CDR3 protein: CASSRFETEGDEQYF; CDR3 DNA: TGTGCCAGCAGCCGGTTTGAGACAGAAGGCGACGAGCAGTACTTC
clone size: NA; J gene: TRBJ1-2; V gene: TRBV6-5; D gene: NA; CDR3 length: 15; CDR3 protein: CATITRHTLESGYTF; CDR3 DNA: TGTGCCACCATAACTAGACACACCTTGGAGTCTGGCTACACCTTC
clone size: NA; J gene: TRBJ1-2; V gene: TRBV6-5; D gene: TRBD1; CDR3 length: 14; CDR3 protein: CASSYSTGENGYTF; CDR3 DNA: TGTGCCAGCAGTTACTCTACAGGGGAGAATGGCTACACCTTC
clone size: NA; J gene: TRBJ2-2; V gene: TRBV5-1; D gene: NA; CDR3 length: 13; CDR3 protein: CASSLDLPGELFF; CDR3 DNA: TGCGCCAGCAGCTTGGATCTCCCCGGGGAGCTGTTTTTT
clone size: NA; J gene: TRBJ1-6; V gene: TRBV3-1/TRBV3-2; D gene: NA; CDR3 length: 15; CDR3 protein: CASSQDLAVGAPLHF; CDR3 DNA: TGTGCCAGCAGCCAAGATCTAGCCGTGGGGGCACCCCTCCACTTT
clone size: NA; J gene: TRBJ2-3; V gene: TRBV28; D gene: NA; CDR3 length: 17; CDR3 protein: CASRTPLGGRDTDTQYF; CDR3 DNA: TGTGCCAGCAGAACCCCGCTGGGAGGTCGGGACACAGATACGCAGTATTTT
clone size: NA; J gene: TRBJ2-2; V gene: TRBV7-2; D gene: TRBD2; CDR3 length: 18; CDR3 protein: CASSLAKTSGGNTGELFF; CDR3 DNA: TGTGCCAGCAGCTTAGCCAAGACTAGCGGGGGGAACACCGGGGAGCTGTTTTTT
clone size: NA; J gene: TRBJ2-2; V gene: TRBV9; D gene: NA; CDR3 length: 13; CDR3 protein: CASSAGVGGELFF; CDR3 DNA: TGTGCCAGCAGCGCGGGGGTGGGCGGGGAGCTGTTTTTT
clone size: NA; J gene: TRBJ2-5; V gene: TRBV5-5; D gene: NA; CDR3 length: 12; CDR3 protein: CASSSRRETQYF; CDR3 DNA: TGTGCCAGCAGCTCAAGGAGGGAGACCCAGTACTTC
clone size: NA; J gene: TRBJ2-7; V gene: TRBV4-3; D gene: NA; CDR3 length: 16; CDR3 protein: CASSQDMRDTSYEQYF; CDR3 DNA: TGCGCCAGCAGCCAAGATATGCGGGACACATCCTACGAGCAGTACTTC